These 2 T cell receptor beta chains share one sample of origin, sequenced in a study of blood T cell repertoires in COVID-19. Data came from immunoSEQ multiplex PCR; TCRdb stores just in-frame clones and leaves some out. The sample has about 120,000 clones, around 91% seen once; the top ten hold 25% to 30%. Sequences were obtained from peripheral blood. Receptors originate from an older man with active or convalescent COVID-19.

This sequence joins TRBV9 and TRBJ2-3; the D gene is possibly TRBD2 (7 bases). Between the trimmed V and J ends, which lost 2 bases and 1 base, there was a span of 20 bases. The germline V gene has CDR1 SGDLS and CDR2 YYNGEE. CDR3 length: 18 residues. CDR3 amino acids: CASSVLPGGGAGTDTQYF. The CDR3 DNA is TGTGCCAGCAGCGTCCTCCCCGGCGGGGGCGCGGGCACAGATACGCAGTATTTT.

This clone was seen more than once but under ten times. This chain joins TRBV6-5 and TRBJ2-3; 10 bases are shared with TRBD2. The CDR3 length is 15 residues. Germline values: CDR1 MNHEY, CDR2 SVGAGI. The V gene end was trimmed by 5 bases and the J gene end by 7 bases; junction bases not matched to a gene: 9. The CDR3 protein is CASSKLAGEVNTQYF. The CDR3 nucleotides are TGTGCCAGCAGTAAGCTAGCGGGAGAGGTAAATACGCAGTATTTT.